The clone carrying this T cell receptor (beta chain) turned up a few times. Its antigen is unknown. The V end was cut by 5 bases, the J end by 3 bases, with 22 bases between. The length of the CDR3 is 17 residues. Germline CDR1 is MNHEY and CDR2 is SMNVEV (reference sequence). This specimen comes from a study of cytomegalovirus exposure and HLA in healthy donors. Study details: Unique TCRs from HLA-typed donors, 80 million to 90 million of them, were held in an early data release. Study-level results: Equally common other TCR beta chains were less clonally expanded than HLA-associated ones, a later analysis found.

The PCR contained 60 Vbeta and 13 Jbeta primers. The protocol was immunoSEQ multiplex PCR, while the TCRdb copy is restricted to in-frame clones and leaves out a portion. The table lists around 150,000 clones, roughly two thirds of them singletons. The sequence was collected from a woman aged 18-35 years in good health and CMV-seropositive. The chain is built from TRBV27 and TRBJ2-5, with D uncertain. Sequencing input: PBMCs. As DNA, the CDR3 is TGTGCCAGCAGTCCCAGTTCGCGCGGAACGAATGAAGAGACCCAGTACTTC. Its protein product is CASSPSSRGTNEETQYF.